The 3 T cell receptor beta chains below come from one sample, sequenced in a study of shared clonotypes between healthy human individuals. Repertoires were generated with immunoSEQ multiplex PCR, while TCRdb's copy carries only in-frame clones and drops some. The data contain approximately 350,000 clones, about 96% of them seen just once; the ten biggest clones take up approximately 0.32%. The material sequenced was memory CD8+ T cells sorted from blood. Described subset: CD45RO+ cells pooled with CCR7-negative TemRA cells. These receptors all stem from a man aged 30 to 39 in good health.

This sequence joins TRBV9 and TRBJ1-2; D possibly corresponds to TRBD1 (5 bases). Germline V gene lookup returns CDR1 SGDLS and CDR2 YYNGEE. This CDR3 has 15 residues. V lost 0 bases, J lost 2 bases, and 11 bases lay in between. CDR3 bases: TGTGCCAGCAGCGTAGCCACAGGACTGAACTATGGCTACACCTTC. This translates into CASSVATGLNYGYTF. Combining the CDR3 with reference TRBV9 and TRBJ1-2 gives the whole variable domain DSGVTQTPKHLITATGQRVTLRCSPRSGDLSVYWYQQSLDQGLQFLIQYYNGEERAKGNILERFSAQQFPDLHSELNLSSLELGDSALYFCASSVATGLNYGYTFGSGTRLTVV.

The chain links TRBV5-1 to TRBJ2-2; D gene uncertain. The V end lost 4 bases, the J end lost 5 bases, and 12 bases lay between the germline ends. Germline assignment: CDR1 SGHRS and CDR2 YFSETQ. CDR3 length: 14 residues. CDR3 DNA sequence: TGCGCCAGCAGCCCACCTGTTTCAACCGGGGAGCTGTTTTTT. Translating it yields CASSPPVSTGELFF.

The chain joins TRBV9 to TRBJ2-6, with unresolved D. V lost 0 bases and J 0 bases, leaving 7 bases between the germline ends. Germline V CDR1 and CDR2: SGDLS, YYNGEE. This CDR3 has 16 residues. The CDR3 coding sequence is TGTGCCAGCAGCGTAGGGGCCAGCTCTGGGGCCAACGTCCTGACTTTC. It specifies CASSVGASSGANVLTF.